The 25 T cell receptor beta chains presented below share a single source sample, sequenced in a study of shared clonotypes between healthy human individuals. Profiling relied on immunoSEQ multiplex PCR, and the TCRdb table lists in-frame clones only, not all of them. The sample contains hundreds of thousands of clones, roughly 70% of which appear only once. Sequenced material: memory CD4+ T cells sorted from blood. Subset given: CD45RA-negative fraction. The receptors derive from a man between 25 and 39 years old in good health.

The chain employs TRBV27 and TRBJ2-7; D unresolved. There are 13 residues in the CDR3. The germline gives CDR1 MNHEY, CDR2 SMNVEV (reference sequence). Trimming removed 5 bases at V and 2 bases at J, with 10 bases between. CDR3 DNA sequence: TGTGCCAGCAGTCGGACCCGCACCTACGAGCAGTACTTC. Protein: CASSRTRTYEQYF.

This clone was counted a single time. This CDR3 reads CASSDGLAGVPETQYF. CDR3 DNA: TGCGCCAGCAGCGATGGACTAGCGGGAGTTCCGGAGACCCAGTACTTC. The J gene is TRBJ2-5, the V gene TRBV5-1; 13 bases map to TRBD2. V lost 4 bases and J lost 5; bases outside the gene matches: 8. The germline CDR1 and CDR2 sequences are SGHRS and YFSETQ. This CDR3 is 16 amino acids long.

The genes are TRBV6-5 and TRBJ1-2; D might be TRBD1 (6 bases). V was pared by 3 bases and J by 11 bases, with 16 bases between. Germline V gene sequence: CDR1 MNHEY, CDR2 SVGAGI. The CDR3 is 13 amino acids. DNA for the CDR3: TGTGCCAGCAGTTATAACCGACAGGTGGCATACACCTTC. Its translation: CASSYNRQVAYTF.

The CDR3 region has the DNA TGTGCCAGCAGCTTATATTTTTTGAGTGAGACCCAGTACTTC. It codes for CASSLYFLSETQYF. The gene calls are TRBV7-2 and TRBJ2-5, with D unresolved. The CDR3 loop spans 14 amino acids. The V end lost 2 bases, the J end lost 5 bases, and 12 bases lay between the germline ends. From germline, CDR1 is SGHTA and CDR2 FQGNSA.

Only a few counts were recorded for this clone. CDR3 region: CASSQDHMGEQFF. DNA of the CDR3: TGCGCCAGCAGCCAAGATCATATGGGTGAGCAGTTCTTC. J is TRBJ2-1 and V is TRBV4-3; no clear D. The CDR3 is 13 residues long. Looked up from germline, CDR1 is LGHNA and CDR2 is YSLEER. V was shortened by 0 bases and J by 9 bases, with 9 bases between the two germline ends.

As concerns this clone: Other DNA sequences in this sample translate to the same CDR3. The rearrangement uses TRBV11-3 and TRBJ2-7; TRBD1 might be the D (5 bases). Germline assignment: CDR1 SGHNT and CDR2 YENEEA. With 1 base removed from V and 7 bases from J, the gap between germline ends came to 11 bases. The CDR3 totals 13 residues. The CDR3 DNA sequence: TGTGCCAGCAGCTTAGGATCAGGGCGGGAGCAGTACTTC. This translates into CASSLGSGREQYF.

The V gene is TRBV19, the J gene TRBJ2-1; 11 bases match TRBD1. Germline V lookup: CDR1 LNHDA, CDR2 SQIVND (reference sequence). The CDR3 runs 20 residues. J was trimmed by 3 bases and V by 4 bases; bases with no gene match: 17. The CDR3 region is CASSTLGTGGSRRVYNEQFF. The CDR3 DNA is TGTGCCAGTAGTACCTTGGGGACAGGGGGTAGTAGGAGAGTCTACAATGAGCAGTTCTTC.

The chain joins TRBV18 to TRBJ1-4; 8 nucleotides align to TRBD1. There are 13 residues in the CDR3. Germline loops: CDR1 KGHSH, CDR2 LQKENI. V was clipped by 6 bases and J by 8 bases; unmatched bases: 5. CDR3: CASSTRQGEKLFF. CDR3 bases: TGTGCCAGCTCGACGCGACAGGGGGAAAAACTGTTTTTT.

The CDR3 here is CASTLDGADTQYF. DNA of the CDR3: TGCGCCAGCACCCTAGACGGGGCAGATACGCAGTATTTT. The chain employs TRBV5-1 and TRBJ2-3, with a weak D call TRBD2 (5 bases). This CDR3 region has 13 residues. Germline CDR1 and CDR2: SGHRS and YFSETQ. The V end was cut by 6 bases, the J end by 4 bases, with 12 bases between.

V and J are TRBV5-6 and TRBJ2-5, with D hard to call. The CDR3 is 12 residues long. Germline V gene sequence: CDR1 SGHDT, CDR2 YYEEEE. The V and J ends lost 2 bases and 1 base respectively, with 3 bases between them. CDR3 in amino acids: CASSFIQETQYF. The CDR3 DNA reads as TGTGCCAGCAGCTTCATCCAAGAGACCCAGTACTTC. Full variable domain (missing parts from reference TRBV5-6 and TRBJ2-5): DAGVTQSPTHLIKTRGQQVTLRCSPKSGHDTVSWYQQALGQGPQFIFQYYEEEERQRGNFPDRFSGHQFPNYSSELNVNALLLGDSALYLCASSFIQETQYFGPGTRLLVL.

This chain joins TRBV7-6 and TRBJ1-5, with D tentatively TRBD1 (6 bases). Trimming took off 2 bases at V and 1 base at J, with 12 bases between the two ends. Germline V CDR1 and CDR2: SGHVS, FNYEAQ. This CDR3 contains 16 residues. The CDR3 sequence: CASSLLPGQSNQPQHF. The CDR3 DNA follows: TGTGCCAGCAGCTTACTACCAGGACAGAGCAATCAGCCCCAGCATTTT.

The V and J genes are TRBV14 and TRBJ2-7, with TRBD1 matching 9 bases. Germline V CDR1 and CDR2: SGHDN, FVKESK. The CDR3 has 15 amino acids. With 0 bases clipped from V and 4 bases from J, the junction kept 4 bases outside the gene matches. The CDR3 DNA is TGTGCCAGCAGCCAAGACGGACAGGGGTGGTACGAGCAGTACTTC. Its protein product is CASSQDGQGWYEQYF.

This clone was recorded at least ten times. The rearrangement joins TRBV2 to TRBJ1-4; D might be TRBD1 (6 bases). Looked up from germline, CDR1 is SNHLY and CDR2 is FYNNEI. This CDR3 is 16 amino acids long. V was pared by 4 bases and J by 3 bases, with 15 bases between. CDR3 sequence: CASSGGPGWPNEKLFF. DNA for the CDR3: TGTGCCAGCAGTGGGGGGCCAGGGTGGCCTAATGAAAAACTGTTTTTT. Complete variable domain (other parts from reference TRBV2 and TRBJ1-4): EPEVTQTPSHQVTQMGQEVILRCVPISNHLYFYWYRQILGQKVEFLVSFYNNEISEKSEIFDDQFSVERPDGSNFTLKIRSTKLEDSAMYFCASSGGPGWPNEKLFFGSGTQLSVL.

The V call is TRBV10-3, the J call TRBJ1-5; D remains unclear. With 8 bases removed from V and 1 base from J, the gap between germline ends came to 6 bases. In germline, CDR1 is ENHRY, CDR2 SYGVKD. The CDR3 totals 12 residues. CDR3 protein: CAIGVSNQPQHF. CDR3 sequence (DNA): TGTGCCATCGGTGTCAGCAATCAGCCCCAGCATTTT.

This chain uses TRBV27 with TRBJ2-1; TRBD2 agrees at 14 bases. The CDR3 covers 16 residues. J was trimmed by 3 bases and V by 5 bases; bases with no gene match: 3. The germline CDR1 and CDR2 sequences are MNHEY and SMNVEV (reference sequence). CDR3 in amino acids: CASSRLAGGFYNEQFF. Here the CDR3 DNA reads TGTGCCAGCAGTAGACTAGCGGGAGGGTTCTACAATGAGCAGTTCTTC.

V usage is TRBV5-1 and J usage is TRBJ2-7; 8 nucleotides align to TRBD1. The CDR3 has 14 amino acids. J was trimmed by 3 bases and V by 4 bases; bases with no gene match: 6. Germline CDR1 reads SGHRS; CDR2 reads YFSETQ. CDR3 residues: CASSHPTGVYEQYF. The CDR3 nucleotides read TGCGCCAGCAGCCATCCGACAGGGGTCTACGAGCAGTACTTC.

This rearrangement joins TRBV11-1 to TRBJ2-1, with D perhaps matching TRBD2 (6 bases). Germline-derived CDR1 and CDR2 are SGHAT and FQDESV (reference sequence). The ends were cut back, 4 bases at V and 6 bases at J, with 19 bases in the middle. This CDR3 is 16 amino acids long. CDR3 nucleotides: TGTGCCAGCAGCTCCCGAGGCAGTAGCGGTCTCAATGAGCAGTTCTTC. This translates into CASSSRGSSGLNEQFF.

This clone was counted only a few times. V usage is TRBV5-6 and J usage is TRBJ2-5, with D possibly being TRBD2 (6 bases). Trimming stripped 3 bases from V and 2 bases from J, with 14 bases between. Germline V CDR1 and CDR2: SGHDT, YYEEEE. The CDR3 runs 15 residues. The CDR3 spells CASSSTGRGQETQYF. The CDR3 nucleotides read TGTGCCAGCAGCTCCACCGGCCGGGGGCAAGAGACCCAGTACTTC.

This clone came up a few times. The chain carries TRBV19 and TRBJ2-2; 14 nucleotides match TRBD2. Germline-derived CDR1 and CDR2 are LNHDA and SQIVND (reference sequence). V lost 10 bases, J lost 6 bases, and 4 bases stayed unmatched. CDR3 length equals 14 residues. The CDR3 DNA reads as TGTGCCACCGGGACTAGCGGGAGCGCCGGGGAGCTGTTTTTT. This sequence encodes CATGTSGSAGELFF.

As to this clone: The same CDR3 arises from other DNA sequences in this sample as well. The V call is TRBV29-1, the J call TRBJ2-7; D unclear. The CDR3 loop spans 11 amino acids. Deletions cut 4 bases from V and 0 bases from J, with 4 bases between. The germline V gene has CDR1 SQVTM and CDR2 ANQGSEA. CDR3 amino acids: CSVGHSYEQYF. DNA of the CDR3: TGCAGCGTTGGACACTCCTACGAGCAGTACTTC.

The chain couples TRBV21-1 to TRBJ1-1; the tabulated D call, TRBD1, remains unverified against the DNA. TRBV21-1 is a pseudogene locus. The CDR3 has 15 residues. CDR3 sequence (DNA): TGTGCCAGCAGCAACGGGACAGGGTTTCAACGAGGAGCTTTCTTT. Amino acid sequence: CASSNGTGFQRGAFF.

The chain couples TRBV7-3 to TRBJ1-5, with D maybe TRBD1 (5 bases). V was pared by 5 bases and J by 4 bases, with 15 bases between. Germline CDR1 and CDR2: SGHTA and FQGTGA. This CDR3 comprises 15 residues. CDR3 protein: CASSRSGTLNQPQHF. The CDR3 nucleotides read TGTGCCAGCAGCCGGTCTGGGACGTTAAATCAGCCCCAGCATTTT.

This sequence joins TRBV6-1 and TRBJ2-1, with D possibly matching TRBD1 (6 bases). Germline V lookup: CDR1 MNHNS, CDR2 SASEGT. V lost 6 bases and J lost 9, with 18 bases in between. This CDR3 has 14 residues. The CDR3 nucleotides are TGTGCCAGCAGAGGAATGGGGGCTGGCGGTGAGCAGTTCTTC. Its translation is CASRGMGAGGEQFF.

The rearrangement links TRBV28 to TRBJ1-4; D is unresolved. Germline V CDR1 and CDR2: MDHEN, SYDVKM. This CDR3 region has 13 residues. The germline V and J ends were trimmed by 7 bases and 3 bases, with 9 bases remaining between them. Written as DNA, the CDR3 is TGTGCCAGCATACGGTCAGCTAATGAAAAACTGTTTTTT. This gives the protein CASIRSANEKLFF.

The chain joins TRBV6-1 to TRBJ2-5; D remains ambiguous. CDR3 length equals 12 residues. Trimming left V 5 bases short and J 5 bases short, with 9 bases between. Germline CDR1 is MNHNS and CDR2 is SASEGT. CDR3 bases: TGTGCCAGCAGTAATCTTTTCGAGACCCAGTACTTC. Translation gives CASSNLFETQYF.